This T cell receptor beta chain was retrieved from a study of T-cell reconstitution after alpha-beta-depleted transplantation in children. Findings and limits, study-wide: Several patients had high TCRbeta diversity at day 60; it came from surviving recipient T cells and thymic progenitors. Alpha-beta T cells present about two months after transplant were reported to originate from several hundred expanded graft clones. Newly produced T cells mostly accounted for T-cell counts and diversity one year post-transplant.

Preparing the TCRbeta library involved the use of unique molecular identifiers. MiXCR was run by TCRdb on the PCR reads, yielding one entry per CDR3 protein. This sample has about 980,000 distinct CDR3 sequences, with around 30% found just once. CDR1 and CDR2 from the germline V gene are DFQATT and SNEGSKA (reference sequence). Trimming took off 3 bases at V and 3 bases at J, with 19 bases between the two ends. The CDR3 is made up of 16 amino acids. This clonotype occurred a few times. Its antigen is still unknown. This TCR derives from a boy under two years old who had a stem cell transplant for SCID, so the T cells may come from the graft donor. The sample in question was PBMCs, mostly from graft donor cells, obtained 360 days after TCRalphabeta/CD19-depleted stem cell transplant. This chain links TRBV20-1 with TRBJ2-3; D perhaps matches TRBD2 (6 bases). CDR3 DNA sequence: TGCAGTGCTAGCGTCCCCGGGCGGGGTAGGACAGATACGCAGTATTTT. This translates into CSASVPGRGRTDTQYF.